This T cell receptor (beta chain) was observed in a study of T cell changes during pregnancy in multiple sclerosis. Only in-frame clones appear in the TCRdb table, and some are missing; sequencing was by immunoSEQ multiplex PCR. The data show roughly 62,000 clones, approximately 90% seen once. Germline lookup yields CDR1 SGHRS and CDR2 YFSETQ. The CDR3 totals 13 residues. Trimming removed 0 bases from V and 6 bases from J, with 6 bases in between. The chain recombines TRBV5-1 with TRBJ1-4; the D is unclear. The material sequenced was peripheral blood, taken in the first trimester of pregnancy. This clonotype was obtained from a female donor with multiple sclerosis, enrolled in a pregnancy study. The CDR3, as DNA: TGCGCCAGCAGCTTGGTGGCGGATGAAAAACTGTTTTTT. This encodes CASSLVADEKLFF.